This is a list of T cell receptor beta chains from one sample in a study of T cell repertoires in cytomegalovirus infection. TCRdb passed the reads through MiXCR, listing each CDR3 protein once. The table includes more than 400,000 distinct CDR3 sequences, more than 25% detected once. The source material was PBMCs. The receptors stem from a human donor in good health (CMV status not recorded). Some clones in this sample may be carry-over from other donors' samples. Each CDR3 is given with its conserved first and last residue. Each record gives: D gene, V gene, J gene, clone size, CDR3 protein, CDR3 DNA. The D gene is left open where the match is weak. Part of the rows lack a size; the others show once, few, many or a class for expanded clones.

>NA|TRBV7-2|TRBJ2-5|many
CASSWPANQETQYF
TGTGCCAGCAGCTGGCCCGCGAACCAAGAGACCCAGTACTTC
>NA|TRBV7-2|TRBJ2-1|many
CASSPPIRAAYNEQFF
TGTGCCAGCAGCCCCCCTATCAGGGCTGCCTACAATGAGCAGTTCTTC
>NA|TRBV7-8|TRBJ2-6|NA
CASSLGVRHSGANVLTF
TGTGCCAGCAGCTTAGGCGTCCGGCACTCTGGGGCCAACGTCCTGACTTTC
>TRBD2|TRBV6-1|TRBJ2-7|NA
CASSEAASGRAHEQYF
TGTGCCAGCAGTGAAGCGGCTAGCGGGAGGGCCCACGAGCAGTACTTC
>NA|TRBV10-3|TRBJ1-4|few
CATGGTVSNEKLFF
TGTGCCACTGGAGGTACAGTTTCTAATGAAAAACTGTTTTTT
>NA|TRBV28|TRBJ2-5|NA
CASSFDREGLSETQYF
TGTGCCAGCAGTTTTGACAGGGAGGGCCTCTCAGAGACCCAGTACTTC
>TRBD2|TRBV6-1|TRBJ2-1|few
CASSRTSGEYNEQFF
TGTGCCAGCAGTCGGACTAGCGGGGAATACAATGAGCAGTTCTTC
>NA|TRBV27|TRBJ2-2|few
CASSFRDLGTGELFF
TGTGCCAGCAGTTTCAGGGACCTGGGAACCGGGGAGCTGTTTTTT
>TRBD2|TRBV2|TRBJ2-1|NA
CASMGLAGGPGRNEQFF
TGTGCCAGCATGGGACTAGCGGGAGGGCCCGGGCGGAATGAGCAGTTCTTC
>NA|TRBV14|TRBJ2-1|NA
CASSQVVGLSGEQFF
TGTGCCAGCAGCCAAGTAGTGGGTCTCTCTGGGGAGCAGTTCTTC
>NA|TRBV7-9|TRBJ2-1|NA
CASSRWATNEQFF
TGTGCCAGCAGCCGTTGGGCAACCAATGAGCAGTTCTTC
>NA|TRBV7-3|TRBJ2-1|many
CASSLEGVGSYNEQFF
TGTGCCAGCAGCTTAGAGGGGGTGGGCTCCTACAATGAGCAGTTCTTC
>NA|TRBV7-9|TRBJ1-1|many
CASSPSRGGRTEAFF
TGTGCCAGCAGCCCGTCGCGCGGGGGTAGGACTGAAGCTTTCTTT
>TRBD1|TRBV19|TRBJ2-1|NA
CASNPRDSPYNEQFF
TGTGCCAGTAACCCGAGGGACAGTCCCTACAATGAGCAGTTCTTC
>TRBD1|TRBV14|TRBJ1-1|few
CASSRLGQIMNTEAFF
TGTGCCAGCAGCCGATTGGGACAGATCATGAACACTGAAGCTTTCTTT
>TRBD2|TRBV12-3/TRBV12-4|TRBJ2-4|few
CASRNGLANIQYF
TGTGCCAGCAGAAACGGACTAGCGAACATTCAGTACTTC
>NA|TRBV27|TRBJ1-1|few
CASSLGRRSTEAFF
TGTGCCAGCAGCTTAGGACGGCGGTCGACTGAAGCTTTCTTT
>NA|TRBV6-5|TRBJ1-1|few
CASSYSTVRGDSEAFF
TGTGCCAGCAGTTACTCGACGGTCCGGGGGGACTCTGAAGCTTTCTTT
>TRBD2|TRBV6-2/TRBV6-3|TRBJ2-1|NA
CASSYATSGRDNEQFF
TGTGCCAGCAGTTACGCGACTAGCGGGAGGGACAATGAGCAGTTCTTC
>NA|TRBV27|TRBJ1-2|few
CASSPRAGSGYTF
TGTGCCAGCAGTCCCCGGGCAGGGAGCGGCTACACCTTC
>TRBD1|TRBV6-2/TRBV6-3|TRBJ2-7|NA
CASRPTWDSSYEQYF
TGTGCCAGCAGACCAACCTGGGACAGTTCCTACGAGCAGTACTTC
>NA|TRBV7-9|TRBJ2-3|many
CASSPPGGSTDTQYF
TGTGCCAGCAGCCCCCCTGGGGGAAGCACAGATACGCAGTATTTT
>NA|TRBV19|TRBJ1-1|NA
CASSIVASNTEAFF
TGTGCCAGTAGTATAGTCGCCTCGAACACTGAAGCTTTCTTT